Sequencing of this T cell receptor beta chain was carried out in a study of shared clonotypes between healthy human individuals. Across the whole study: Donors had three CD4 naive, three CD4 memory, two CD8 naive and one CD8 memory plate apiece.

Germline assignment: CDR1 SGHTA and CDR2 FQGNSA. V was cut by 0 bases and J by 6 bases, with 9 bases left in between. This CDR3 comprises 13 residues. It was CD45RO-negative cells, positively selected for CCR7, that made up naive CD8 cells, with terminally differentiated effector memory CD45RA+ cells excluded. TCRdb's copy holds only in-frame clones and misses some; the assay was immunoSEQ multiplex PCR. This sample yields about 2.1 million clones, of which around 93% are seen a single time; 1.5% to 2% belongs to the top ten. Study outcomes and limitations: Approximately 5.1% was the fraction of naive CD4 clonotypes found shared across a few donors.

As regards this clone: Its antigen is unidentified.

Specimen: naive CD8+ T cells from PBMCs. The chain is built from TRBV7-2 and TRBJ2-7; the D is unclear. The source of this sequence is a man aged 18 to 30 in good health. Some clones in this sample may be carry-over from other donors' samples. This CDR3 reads CASSLAPGLEQYF. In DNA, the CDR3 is TGTGCCAGCAGCTTAGCTCCGGGCCTCGAGCAGTACTTC.